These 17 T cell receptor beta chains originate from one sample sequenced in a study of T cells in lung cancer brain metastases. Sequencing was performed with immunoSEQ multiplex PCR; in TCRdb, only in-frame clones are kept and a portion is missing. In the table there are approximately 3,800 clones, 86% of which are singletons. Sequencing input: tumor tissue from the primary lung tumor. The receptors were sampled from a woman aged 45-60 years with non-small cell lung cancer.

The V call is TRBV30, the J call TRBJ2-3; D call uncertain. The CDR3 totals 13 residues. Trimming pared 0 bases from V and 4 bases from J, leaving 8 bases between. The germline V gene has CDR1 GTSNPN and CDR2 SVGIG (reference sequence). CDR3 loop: CAWSVRRADTQYF. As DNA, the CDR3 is TGTGCCTGGAGTGTACGTAGGGCAGATACGCAGTATTTT.

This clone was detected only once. CDR3 sequence (DNA): TGTGCCAGCAGGGATGTGACCGGGGAGCTGTTTTTT. This encodes CASRDVTGELFF. The chain recombines TRBV9 with TRBJ2-2; D remains ambiguous. With 5 bases removed from V and 5 bases from J, the gap between germline ends came to 7 bases. Germline-derived CDR1 and CDR2 are SGDLS and YYNGEE. This CDR3 region has 12 residues.

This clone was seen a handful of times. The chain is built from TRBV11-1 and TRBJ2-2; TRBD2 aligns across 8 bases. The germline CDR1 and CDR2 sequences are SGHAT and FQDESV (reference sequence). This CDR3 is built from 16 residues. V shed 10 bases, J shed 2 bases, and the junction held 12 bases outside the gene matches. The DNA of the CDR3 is TGTGCCAACAGAGATAGCGGGGAGGGAAACACCGGGGAGCTGTTTTTT. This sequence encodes CANRDSGEGNTGELFF.

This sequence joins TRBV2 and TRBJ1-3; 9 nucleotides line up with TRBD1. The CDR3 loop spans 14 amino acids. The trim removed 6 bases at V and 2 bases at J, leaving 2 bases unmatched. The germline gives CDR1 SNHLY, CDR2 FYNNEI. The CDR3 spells CASRGDRAGNTIYF. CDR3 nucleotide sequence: TGTGCCAGCAGGGGGGACAGGGCTGGAAACACCATATATTTT.

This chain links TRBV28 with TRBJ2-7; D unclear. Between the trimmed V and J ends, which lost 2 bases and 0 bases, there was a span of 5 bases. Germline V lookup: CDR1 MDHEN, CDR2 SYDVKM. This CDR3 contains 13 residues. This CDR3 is CASSLVSSYEQYF. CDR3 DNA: TGTGCCAGCAGTTTAGTTTCCTCCTACGAGCAGTACTTC. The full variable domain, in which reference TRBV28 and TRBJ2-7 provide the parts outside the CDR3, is DVKVTQSSRYLVKRTGEKVFLECVQDMDHENMFWYRQDPGLGLRLIYFSYDVKMKEKGDIPEGYSVSREKKERFSLILESASTNQTSMYLCASSLVSSYEQYFGPGTRLTVT.

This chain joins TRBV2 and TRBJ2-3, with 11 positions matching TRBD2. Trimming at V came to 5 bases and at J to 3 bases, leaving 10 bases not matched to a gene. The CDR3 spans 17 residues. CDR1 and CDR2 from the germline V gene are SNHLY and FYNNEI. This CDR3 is CASSLILLAGGTDTQYF. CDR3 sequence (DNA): TGTGCCAGCAGTCTCATCCTTCTAGCGGGGGGAACAGATACGCAGTATTTT. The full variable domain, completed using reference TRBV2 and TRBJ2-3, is EPEVTQTPSHQVTQMGQEVILRCVPISNHLYFYWYRQILGQKVEFLVSFYNNEISEKSEIFDDQFSVERPDGSNFTLKIRSTKLEDSAMYFCASSLILLAGGTDTQYFGPGTRLTVL.

The CDR3 region is CASSEALGQYYSGNTIYF. The CDR3 DNA reads as TGTGCCAGCAGTGAAGCGCTCGGACAGTATTACTCTGGAAACACCATATATTTT. The chain joins TRBV2 to TRBJ1-3; perhaps TRBD1 as D (6 bases). The germline V gene has CDR1 SNHLY and CDR2 FYNNEI. Trimming cost V 0 bases and J 0 bases, with 15 bases left between them. The CDR3 spans 18 residues.

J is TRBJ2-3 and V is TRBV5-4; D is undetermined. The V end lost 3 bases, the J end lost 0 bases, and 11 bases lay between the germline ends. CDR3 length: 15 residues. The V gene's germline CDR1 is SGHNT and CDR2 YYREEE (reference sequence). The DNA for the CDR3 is TGTGCCAGCAGCTACGGTTCAACTAGCACAGATACGCAGTATTTT. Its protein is CASSYGSTSTDTQYF.

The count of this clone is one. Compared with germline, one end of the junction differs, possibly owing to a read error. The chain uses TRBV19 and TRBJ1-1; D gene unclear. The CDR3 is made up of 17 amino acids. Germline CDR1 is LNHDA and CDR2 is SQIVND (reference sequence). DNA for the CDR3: TGTGCCAGTACCGTCTCGGGTCAAACCCTCCGAAACACTAAAGCTTTCTTT. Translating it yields CASTVSGQTLRNTKAFF.

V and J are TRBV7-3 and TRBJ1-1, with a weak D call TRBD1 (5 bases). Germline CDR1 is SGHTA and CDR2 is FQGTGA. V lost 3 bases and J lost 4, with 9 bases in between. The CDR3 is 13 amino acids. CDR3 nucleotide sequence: TGTGCCAGCAGCTTGACCCAGGGCACTGAAGCTTTCTTT. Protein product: CASSLTQGTEAFF.

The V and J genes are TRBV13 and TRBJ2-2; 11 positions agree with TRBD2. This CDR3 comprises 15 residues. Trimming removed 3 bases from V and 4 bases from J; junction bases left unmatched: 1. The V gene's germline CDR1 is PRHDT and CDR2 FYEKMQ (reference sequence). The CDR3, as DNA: TGTGCCAGCAGCTTGACTAGCGGGATCACCGGGGAGCTGTTTTTT. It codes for CASSLTSGITGELFF.

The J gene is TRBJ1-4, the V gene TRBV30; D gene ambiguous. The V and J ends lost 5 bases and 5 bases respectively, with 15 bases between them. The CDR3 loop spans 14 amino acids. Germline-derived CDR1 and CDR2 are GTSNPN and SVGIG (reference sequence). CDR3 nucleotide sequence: TGTGCCTGGGAAGGGTGGCAGCAAAATGAAAAACTGTTTTTT. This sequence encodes CAWEGWQQNEKLFF.

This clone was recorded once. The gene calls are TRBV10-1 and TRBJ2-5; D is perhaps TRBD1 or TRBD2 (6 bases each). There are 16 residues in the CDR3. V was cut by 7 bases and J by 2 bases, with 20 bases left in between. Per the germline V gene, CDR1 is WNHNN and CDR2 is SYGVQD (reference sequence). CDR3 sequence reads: CASTRRGARSQETQYF. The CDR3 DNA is TGCGCCAGCACAAGAAGGGGGGCACGTTCTCAAGAGACCCAGTACTTC.

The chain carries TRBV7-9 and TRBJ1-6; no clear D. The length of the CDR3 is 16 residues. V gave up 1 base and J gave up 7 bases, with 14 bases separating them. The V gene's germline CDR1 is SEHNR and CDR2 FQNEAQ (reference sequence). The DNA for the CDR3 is TGTGCCAGCAGCTTAGGTCAAGGTTTTTCCAATTCACCCCTCCACTTT. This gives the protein CASSLGQGFSNSPLHF.

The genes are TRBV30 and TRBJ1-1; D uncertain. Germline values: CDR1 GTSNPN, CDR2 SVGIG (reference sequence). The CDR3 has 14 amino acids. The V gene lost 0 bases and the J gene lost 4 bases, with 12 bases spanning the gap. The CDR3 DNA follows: TGTGCCTGGAGTGTACTGAACATCGGCACTGAAGCTTTCTTT. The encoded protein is CAWSVLNIGTEAFF.

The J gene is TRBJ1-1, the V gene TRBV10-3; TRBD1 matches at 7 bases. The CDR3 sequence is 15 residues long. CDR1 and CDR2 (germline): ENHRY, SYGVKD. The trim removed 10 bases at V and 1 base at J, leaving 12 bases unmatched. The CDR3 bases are TGTGCCACCAGGCTTAATACAGGGGAGAACACTGAAGCTTTCTTT. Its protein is CATRLNTGENTEAFF.

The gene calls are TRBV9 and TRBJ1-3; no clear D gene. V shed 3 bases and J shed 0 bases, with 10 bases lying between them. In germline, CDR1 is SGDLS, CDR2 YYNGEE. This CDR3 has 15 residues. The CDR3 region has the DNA TGTGCCAGCAGCGAGGGTCTTAACTCTGGAAACACCATATATTTT. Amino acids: CASSEGLNSGNTIYF.